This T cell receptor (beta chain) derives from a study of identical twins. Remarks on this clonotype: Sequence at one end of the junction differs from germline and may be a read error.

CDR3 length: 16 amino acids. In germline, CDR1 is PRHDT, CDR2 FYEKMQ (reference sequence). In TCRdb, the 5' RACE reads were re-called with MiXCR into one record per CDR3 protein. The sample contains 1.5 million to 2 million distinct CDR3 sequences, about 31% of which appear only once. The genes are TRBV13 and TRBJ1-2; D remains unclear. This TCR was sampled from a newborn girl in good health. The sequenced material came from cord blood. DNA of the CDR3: TGCGCCAGCAGCCCCAGGCGGGCCCAGCGATCTTATGGCTACACCTTC. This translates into CASSPRRAQRSYGYTF.